The sequence of this T cell receptor (beta chain) was determined in a study of T cells in Graves' hyperthyroidism and ophthalmopathy (dated by TCRdb to between 2018 and 2021). General notes on the study: Peripheral blood samples were taken at initial diagnosis, before any treatment was given. To identify TCR V-J signatures that set the groups apart, the researchers used a discovery cohort of 95 to 100 patients, made up of under 45 with Graves' ophthalmopathy and 57 with stable Graves' hyperthyroidism. Prospective prediction of ophthalmopathy was tested in an independent validation cohort of 18 to 20 hyperthyroidism patients and some 17 patients who later progressed to ophthalmopathy. For training and testing, the 100 or so patients in the discovery cohort were randomly divided in a 7:3 ratio. In more than five Graves' hyperthyroidism patients, the study also compared T-cell repertoires from thyroid tissue with T-cell repertoires from blood. Once sampling was done, hyperthyroidism patients were given methimazole at a starting dose of 30 mg daily, whereas ophthalmopathy patients were given high-dose intravenous methylprednisolone. According to the paper, TCR Vbeta CDR3 sequencing was carried out on more than 120 peripheral blood samples, which came from under 50 ophthalmopathy, 75 to 80 hyperthyroidism and approximately 17 progressor patients. What the study reported, not specific to this receptor: In validation, the model predicted progression to ophthalmopathy a median of approximately 6.6 months before onset, with over 60% sensitivity and roughly 79% specificity. Most expanded thyroid clonotypes (frequency above 0.001) were also found in blood, which suggests that blood repertoires may mirror thyroid immune responses. A model built on a 13 V-J signature distinguished ophthalmopathy from stable hyperthyroidism, reaching approximately 89% sensitivity and 81.08% specificity in cross-validation and 80%/75% in testing. No statistical method was used to set the sample size in advance, and investigators knew the group allocation.

This clonotype has only a few counts. What antigen it recognizes has not been identified. No base qualities exist here, and no much larger clone lies one base off it. Hyperthyroidism patients were newly diagnosed, had a disease duration of under 2 months, and were aged 18 to 65 years. Patients with uncontrolled infections, other autoimmune diseases, pregnancy or lactation were excluded. Clinical symptoms, serum thyroxine and TRAb, thyroid ultrasound, and orbital computed tomography formed the basis for the diagnoses. For progressor patients, blood was drawn at the first diagnosis of hyperthyroidism, before any ophthalmopathy symptoms had appeared. Ficoll-Paque density gradient centrifugation was used to isolate PBMCs from approximately 10 ml of fresh peripheral blood. Patients classed as progressors first received a Graves' hyperthyroidism diagnosis and then went on to develop ophthalmopathy during follow-up. Total RNA was extracted using Trizol reagent, and RNA quality was assessed on an Agilent 2100 Bioanalyzer.

The TCR beta CDR3 regions were amplified from RNA transcripts. For the first round of RT-PCR on the TCR CDR3, the HTBI primer set was used together with the Qiagen OneStep RT-PCR kit. Libraries were constructed in a second round of multiplex PCR, after which size selection and purification were carried out. Sequencing of the libraries was done on an Illumina HiSeq2000 using paired-end 100 bp reads. For the original study's pipeline: SOAPnuke was used to process the raw data, removing reads that contained adapters or uncalled bases, had a mean Phred below 15, or lacked an exact match to the constant primer or identifier. High-quality paired reads were merged with COPE v1.2.5, and unique nucleotide sequences were defined as clonotypes. MiTCR v1.1 was used to align clonotypes to the IMGT TRBV, TRBD and TRBJ reference segments. Analysis was restricted to V-J combinations with a frequency above 0.0001, which covered about 99% of repertoires. The TCS score was defined as F50 (clonal expansion) divided by E x V (chaos), with BLOSUM62-based TCRdist calculated between CDR3 peptides within each V-J. Welch's t-statistics and random forest reduced roughly 500 V-J features to 10 to 15, which were used in a naive Bayes classifier (R e1071). TCRdb reprocessed the public reads (quality trimming at Q25 with fastp, clone calling with MiXCR) and kept in-frame beta chains. Each CDR3 protein gets just one entry, which takes the most common genes and DNA from the rows behind it. Here the V and J calls rest on TCRdb's processing, not on the authors' analysis. Recorded for this sample are a few hundred thousand distinct CDR3 sequences; about 15% of them occurred a single time. Together, the top ten hold around 30% of the sample.

V is pared back by 3 bases and J by 14 bases, with 12 bases lying between the germline termini. Sequences SGHDT (CDR1) and YYEEEE (CDR2) are obtained from the germline V gene. Measured from the cysteine to the phenylalanine, the CDR3 is 11 residues long. Of the read, only the CDR3 DNA is kept; its 33 bases are in frame from base 1. Sequenced sample: blood. This chain joins TRBV5-6 to TRBJ2-1, with the D gene possibly TRBD1 or TRBD2, each one fitting 5 bases. The TCR sequence derives from a woman aged 18-29 years with Graves' hyperthyroidism that later progressed to Graves' ophthalmopathy. In nucleotide form, the sequence is TGTGCCAGCAGCTCAGGGACGCCGGAGTTCTTC. This is translated as CASSSGTPEFF.